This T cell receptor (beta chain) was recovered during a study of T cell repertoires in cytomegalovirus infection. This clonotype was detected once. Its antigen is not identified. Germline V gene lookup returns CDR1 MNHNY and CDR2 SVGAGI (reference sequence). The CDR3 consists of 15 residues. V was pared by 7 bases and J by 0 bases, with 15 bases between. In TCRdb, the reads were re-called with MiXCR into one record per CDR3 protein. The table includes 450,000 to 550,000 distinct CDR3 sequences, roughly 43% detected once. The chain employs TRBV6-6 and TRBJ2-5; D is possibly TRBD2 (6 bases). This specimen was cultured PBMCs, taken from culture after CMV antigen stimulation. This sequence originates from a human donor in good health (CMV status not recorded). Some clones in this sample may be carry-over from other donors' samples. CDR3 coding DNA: TGTGCCAGCATGTCTTTCCGGGAGTACCAAGAGACCCAGTACTTC. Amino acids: CASMSFREYQETQYF.